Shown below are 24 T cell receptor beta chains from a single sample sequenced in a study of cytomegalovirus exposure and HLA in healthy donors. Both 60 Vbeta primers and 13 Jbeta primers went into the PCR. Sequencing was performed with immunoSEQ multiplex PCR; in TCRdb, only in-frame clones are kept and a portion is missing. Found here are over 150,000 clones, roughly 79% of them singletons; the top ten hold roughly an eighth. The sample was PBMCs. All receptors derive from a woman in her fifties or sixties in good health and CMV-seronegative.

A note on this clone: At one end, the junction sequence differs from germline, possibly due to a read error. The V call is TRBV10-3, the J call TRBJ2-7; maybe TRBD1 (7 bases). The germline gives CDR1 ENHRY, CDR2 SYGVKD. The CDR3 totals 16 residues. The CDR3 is CAMSGGSRGSSYEQYF. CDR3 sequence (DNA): TGTGCCATGAGTGGAGGGTCCAGGGGGAGCTCCTACGAGCAGTACTTC.

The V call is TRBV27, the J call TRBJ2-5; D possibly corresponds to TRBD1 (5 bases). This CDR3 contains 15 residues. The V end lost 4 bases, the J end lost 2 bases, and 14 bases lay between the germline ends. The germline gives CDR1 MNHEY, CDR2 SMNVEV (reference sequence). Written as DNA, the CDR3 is TGTGCCAGCAGTTCTTTAGGGGCGTCGCAAGAGACCCAGTACTTC. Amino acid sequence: CASSSLGASQETQYF.

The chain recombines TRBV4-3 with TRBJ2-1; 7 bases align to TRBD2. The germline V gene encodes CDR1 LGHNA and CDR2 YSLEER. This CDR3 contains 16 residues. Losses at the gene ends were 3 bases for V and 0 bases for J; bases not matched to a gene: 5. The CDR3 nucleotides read TGCGCCAGCAGCCATGCCGGGGGGTTCTCCTACAATGAGCAGTTCTTC. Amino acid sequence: CASSHAGGFSYNEQFF.

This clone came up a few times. This CDR3 reads CASSSDSYEQFF. In nucleotides, the CDR3 is TGTGCCAGCAGCTCGGACAGCTATGAGCAGTTCTTC. V gene TRBV5-6 combines with J gene TRBJ2-1; tentative D call: TRBD1 (6 bases). The CDR3 has 12 amino acids. V lost 3 bases to trimming and J lost 8 bases, with 9 bases between them. Per the germline V gene, CDR1 is SGHDT and CDR2 is YYEEEE.

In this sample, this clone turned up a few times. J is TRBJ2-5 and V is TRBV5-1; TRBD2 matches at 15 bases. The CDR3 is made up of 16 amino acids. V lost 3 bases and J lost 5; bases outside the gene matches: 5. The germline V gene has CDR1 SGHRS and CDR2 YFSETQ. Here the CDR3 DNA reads TGCGCCAGCAGCTCTGGGACTAGCGGGGGGCTGGAGACCCAGTACTTC. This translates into CASSSGTSGGLETQYF.

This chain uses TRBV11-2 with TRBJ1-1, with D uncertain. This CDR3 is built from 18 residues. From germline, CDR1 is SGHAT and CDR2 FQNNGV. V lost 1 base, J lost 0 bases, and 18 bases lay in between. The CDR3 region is CASSLAEIGRILNTEAFF. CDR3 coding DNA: TGTGCCAGCAGCTTAGCTGAGATCGGCAGGATCTTGAACACTGAAGCTTTCTTT.

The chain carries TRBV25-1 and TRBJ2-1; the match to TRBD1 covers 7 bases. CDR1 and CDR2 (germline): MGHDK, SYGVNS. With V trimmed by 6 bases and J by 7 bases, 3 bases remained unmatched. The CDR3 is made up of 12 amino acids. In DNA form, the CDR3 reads TGTGCCAGCAGCGGACAGGCGAATGAGCAGTTCTTC. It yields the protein CASSGQANEQFF.

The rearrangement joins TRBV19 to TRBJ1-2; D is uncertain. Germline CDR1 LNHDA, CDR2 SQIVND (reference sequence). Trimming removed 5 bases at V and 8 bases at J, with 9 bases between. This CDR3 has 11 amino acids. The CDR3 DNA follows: TGTGCCAGTAGTTCCTCGAGGGGCTACACCTTC. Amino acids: CASSSSRGYTF.

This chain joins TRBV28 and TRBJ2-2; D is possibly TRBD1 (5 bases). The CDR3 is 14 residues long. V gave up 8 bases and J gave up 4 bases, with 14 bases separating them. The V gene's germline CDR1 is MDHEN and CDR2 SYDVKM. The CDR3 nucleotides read TGTGCCAGCGCAGGGATTCGCGTCACCGGGGAGCTGTTTTTT. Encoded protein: CASAGIRVTGELFF.

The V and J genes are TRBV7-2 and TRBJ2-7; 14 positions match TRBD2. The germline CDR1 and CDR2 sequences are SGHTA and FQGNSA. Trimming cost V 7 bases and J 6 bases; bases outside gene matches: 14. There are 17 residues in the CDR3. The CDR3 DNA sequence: TGTGCCAGCACCACCCTATCGGGACTAGCGGGAGTTAGCGAGCAGTACTTC. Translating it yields CASTTLSGLAGVSEQYF.

DNA for the CDR3: TGTGCCAGCAGCTTAGACTATGAGCAGTTCTTC. This encodes CASSLDYEQFF. V and J are TRBV7-2 and TRBJ2-1, with D uncertain. Germline values: CDR1 SGHTA, CDR2 FQGNSA. The CDR3 loop spans 11 amino acids. V lost 1 base to trimming and J lost 8 bases, with 3 bases between them.

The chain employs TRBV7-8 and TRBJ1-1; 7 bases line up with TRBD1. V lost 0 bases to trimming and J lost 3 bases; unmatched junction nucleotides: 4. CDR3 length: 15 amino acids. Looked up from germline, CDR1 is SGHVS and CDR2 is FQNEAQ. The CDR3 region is CASSLASRGDTEAFF. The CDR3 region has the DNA TGTGCCAGCAGCTTAGCGTCCAGGGGGGACACTGAAGCTTTCTTT. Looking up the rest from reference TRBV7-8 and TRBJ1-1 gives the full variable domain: GAGVSQSPRYKVAKRGQDVALRCDPISGHVSLFWYQQALGQGPEFLTYFQNEAQLDKSGLPSDRFFAERPEGSVSTLKIQRTQQEDSAVYLCASSLASRGDTEAFFGQGTRLTVV.

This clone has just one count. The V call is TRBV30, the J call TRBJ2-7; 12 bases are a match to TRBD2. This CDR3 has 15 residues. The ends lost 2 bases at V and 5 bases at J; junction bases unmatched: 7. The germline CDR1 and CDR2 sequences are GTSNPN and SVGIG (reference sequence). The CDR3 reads CAWSLVLAGGNEQYF. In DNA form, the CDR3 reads TGTGCCTGGAGTCTTGTACTAGCGGGGGGCAACGAGCAGTACTTC.

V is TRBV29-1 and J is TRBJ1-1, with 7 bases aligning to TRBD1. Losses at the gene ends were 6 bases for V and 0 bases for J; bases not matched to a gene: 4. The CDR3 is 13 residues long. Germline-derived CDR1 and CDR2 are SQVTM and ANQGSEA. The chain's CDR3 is CSVRGTVNTEAFF. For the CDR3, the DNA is TGCAGCGTCCGAGGGACAGTGAACACTGAAGCTTTCTTT.

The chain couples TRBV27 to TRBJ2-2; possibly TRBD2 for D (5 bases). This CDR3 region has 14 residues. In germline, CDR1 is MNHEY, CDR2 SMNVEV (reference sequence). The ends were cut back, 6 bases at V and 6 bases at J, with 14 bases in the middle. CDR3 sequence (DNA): TGTGCCAGCAGGCTAGCACCCAGCGCCGGGGAGCTGTTTTTT. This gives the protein CASRLAPSAGELFF.

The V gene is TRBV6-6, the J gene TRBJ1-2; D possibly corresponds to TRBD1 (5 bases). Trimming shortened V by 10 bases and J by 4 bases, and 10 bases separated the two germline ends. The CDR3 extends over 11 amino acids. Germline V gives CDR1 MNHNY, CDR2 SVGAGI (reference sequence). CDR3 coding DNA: TGTGCCATTGACAGAGGCTATGGCTACACCTTC. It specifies CAIDRGYGYTF.

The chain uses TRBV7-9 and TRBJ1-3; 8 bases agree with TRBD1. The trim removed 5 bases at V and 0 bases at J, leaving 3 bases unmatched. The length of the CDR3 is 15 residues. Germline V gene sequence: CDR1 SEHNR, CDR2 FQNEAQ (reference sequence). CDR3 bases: TGTGCCAGCAGCATCGGGACAGGCTCTGGAAACACCATATATTTT. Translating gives CASSIGTGSGNTIYF.

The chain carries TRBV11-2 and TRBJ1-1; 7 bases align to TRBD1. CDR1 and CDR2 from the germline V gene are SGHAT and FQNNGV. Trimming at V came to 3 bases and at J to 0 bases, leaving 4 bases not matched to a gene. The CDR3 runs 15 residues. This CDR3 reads CASSFTGDLNTEAFF. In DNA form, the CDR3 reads TGTGCCAGCAGCTTTACAGGGGACCTGAACACTGAAGCTTTCTTT.

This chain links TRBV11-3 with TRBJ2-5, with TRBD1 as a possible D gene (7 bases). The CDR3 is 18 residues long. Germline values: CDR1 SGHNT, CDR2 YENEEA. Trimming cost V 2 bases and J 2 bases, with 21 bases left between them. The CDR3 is CASSLYWPEGAVQETQYF. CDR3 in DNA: TGTGCCAGCAGCTTATATTGGCCGGAGGGGGCGGTACAAGAGACCCAGTACTTC.

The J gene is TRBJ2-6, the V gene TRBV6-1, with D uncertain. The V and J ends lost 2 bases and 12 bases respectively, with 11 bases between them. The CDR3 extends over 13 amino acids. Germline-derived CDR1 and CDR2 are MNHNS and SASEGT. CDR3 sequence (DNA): TGTGCCAGCAGTGAACACAGCCTCCCCGTCCTGACTTTC. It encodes CASSEHSLPVLTF.

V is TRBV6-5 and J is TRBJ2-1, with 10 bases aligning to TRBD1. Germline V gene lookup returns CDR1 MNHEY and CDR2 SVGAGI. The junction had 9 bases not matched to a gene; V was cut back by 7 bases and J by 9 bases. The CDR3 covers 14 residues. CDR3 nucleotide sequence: TGTGCCAGCACTTCGACAGGGGGCGGGGTTGAGCAGTTCTTC. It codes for CASTSTGGGVEQFF.

This chain's CDR3 is CASSSSAQGRGAFF. CDR3 coding DNA: TGTGCCAGCAGCTCCTCGGCCCAGGGGAGGGGAGCTTTCTTT. J is TRBJ1-1 and V is TRBV6-1; TRBD1 is a possible D gene (6 bases). Between the trimmed V and J ends, which lost 6 bases and 10 bases, there was a span of 21 bases. Germline V gene data show CDR1 as MNHNS and CDR2 as SASEGT. This CDR3 has 14 residues.

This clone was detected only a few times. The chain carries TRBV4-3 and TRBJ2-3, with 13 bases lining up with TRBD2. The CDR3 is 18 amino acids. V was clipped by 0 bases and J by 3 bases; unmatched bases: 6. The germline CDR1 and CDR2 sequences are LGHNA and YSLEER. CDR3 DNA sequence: TGCGCCAGCAGCCAAGATTGGACTAGCGGGAGAGGTACAGATACGCAGTATTTT. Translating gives CASSQDWTSGRGTDTQYF.

This CDR3 is CASGGGIMNTEAFF. The CDR3 region has the DNA TGTGCCAGCGGGGGGGGGATAATGAACACTGAAGCTTTCTTT. The genes are TRBV28 and TRBJ1-1, with D perhaps TRBD1 (5 bases). The ends were cut back, 8 bases at V and 0 bases at J, with 13 bases in the middle. The CDR3 contains 14 residues. Germline-derived CDR1 and CDR2 are MDHEN and SYDVKM.